What follows are 2 T cell receptor beta chains derived from one specimen sequenced in a study of shared clonotypes between healthy human individuals. The data were produced by immunoSEQ multiplex PCR, yet TCRdb's version contains in-frame clones alone and is incomplete. The table has around 1.1 million clones, about 80% seen once. Sequencing was done on a sample of memory CD4+ T cells from PBMCs. Stated subset: CD45RA-negative fraction. The receptor source for this set is a man between 18 and 35 years old in good health. Some clones in this sample may be carry-over from other donors' samples.

The chain uses TRBV7-9 and TRBJ2-7, with 8 bases that match TRBD2. Germline V gene sequence: CDR1 SEHNR, CDR2 FQNEAQ (reference sequence). Germline trimming cut 5 bases from V and 4 bases from J; bases unmatched to any gene: 13. The CDR3 contains 16 residues. The CDR3 is CASSPPRGIAGYEQYF. The CDR3 nucleotides read TGTGCCAGCAGCCCCCCCCGGGGGATAGCGGGATACGAGCAGTACTTC.

Remarks on this clone: A far larger clone lies a single base away; this is likely a read error. The chain combines TRBV30 with TRBJ2-1, with a possible D match to TRBD2 (6 bases). The CDR3 consists of 17 residues. Germline lookup yields CDR1 GTSNPN and CDR2 SVGIG (reference sequence). Trimming removed 5 bases from V and 6 bases from J, with 26 bases in between. The CDR3, as DNA: TGTGCCTGGGGTCGACTCGGGGGAGGACCGCCGGGCAATGAGCAGTTCTTC. It translates to CAWGRLGGGPPGNEQFF.